The clone carrying this TCR beta chain was seen a handful of times. As yet, its antigen is unknown. From germline, CDR1 is MDHEN and CDR2 SYDVKM. Between the trimmed V and J ends, which lost 4 bases and 1 base, there was a span of 16 bases. CDR3 length: 16 residues. Sorting that relied on CD45RO/CCR7/CD25/CD127/CD95/CD27 yielded CD4+ naive, central memory, regulatory and stem cell-like memory cells. Isolated RNA was reverse transcribed in full, so expressed TCRB transcripts were sequenced. Method: immunoSEQ multiplex PCR; TCRdb's copy keeps in-frame clones and lacks some. The sample consists of more than 150,000 clones, less than 15% of them appearing once. This sample stems from a study of beta chain features in type 1 diabetes. Broader study findings: Researchers reported that naive, central memory and Treg TCRB repertoires appeared more similar in patients than in healthy donors. Whether TCRB rearrangement is influenced by HLA type went unresolved here.

Sequenced sample: central memory CD4+ T cells from blood. The chain employs TRBV28 and TRBJ1-1; tentative D call: TRBD1 (5 bases). The sequence came from a woman under 30 in good health. Here the CDR3 reads CASSSPRPGKNTEAFF. The CDR3 nucleotides read TGTGCCAGCAGTTCCCCCCGCCCAGGGAAGAACACTGAAGCTTTCTTT.